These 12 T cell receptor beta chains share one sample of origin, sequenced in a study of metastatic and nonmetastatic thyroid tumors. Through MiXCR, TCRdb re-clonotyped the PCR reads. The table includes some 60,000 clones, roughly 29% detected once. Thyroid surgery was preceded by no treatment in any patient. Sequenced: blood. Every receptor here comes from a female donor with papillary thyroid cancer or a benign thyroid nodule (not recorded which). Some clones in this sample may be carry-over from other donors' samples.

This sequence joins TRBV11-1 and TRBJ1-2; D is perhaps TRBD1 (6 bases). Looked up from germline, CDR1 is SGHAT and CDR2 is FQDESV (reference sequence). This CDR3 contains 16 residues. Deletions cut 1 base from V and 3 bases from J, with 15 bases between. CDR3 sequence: CASSLGQGHKDYGYTF. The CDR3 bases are TGTGCCAGCAGCTTAGGGCAGGGACATAAGGACTATGGCTACACCTTC.

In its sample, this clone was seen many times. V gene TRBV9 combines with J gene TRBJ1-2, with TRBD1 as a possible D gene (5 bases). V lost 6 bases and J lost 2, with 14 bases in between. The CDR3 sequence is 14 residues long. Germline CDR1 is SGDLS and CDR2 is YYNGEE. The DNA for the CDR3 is TGTGCCAGCACTCTAAACCAGGGAAACTATGGCTACACCTTC. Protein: CASTLNQGNYGYTF.

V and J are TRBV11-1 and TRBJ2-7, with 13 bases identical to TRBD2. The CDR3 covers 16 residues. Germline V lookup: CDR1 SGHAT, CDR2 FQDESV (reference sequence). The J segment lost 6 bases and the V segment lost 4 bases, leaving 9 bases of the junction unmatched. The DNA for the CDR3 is TGTGCCAGCAGCTGGAAATGGACTAGCGGGAGAAGCGAGCAGTACTTC. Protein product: CASSWKWTSGRSEQYF.

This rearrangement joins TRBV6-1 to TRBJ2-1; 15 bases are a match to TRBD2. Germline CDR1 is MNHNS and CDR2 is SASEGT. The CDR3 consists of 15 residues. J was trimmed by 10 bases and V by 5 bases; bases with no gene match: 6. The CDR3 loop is CASSQGLAGGREQFF. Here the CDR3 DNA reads TGTGCCAGCAGTCAGGGACTAGCGGGAGGTCGAGAGCAGTTCTTC.

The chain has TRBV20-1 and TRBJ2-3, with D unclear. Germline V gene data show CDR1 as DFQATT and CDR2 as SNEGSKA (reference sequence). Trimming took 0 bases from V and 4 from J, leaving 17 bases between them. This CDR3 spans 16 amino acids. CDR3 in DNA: TGCAGTGCTAGAGATCTGGCTGCTAAGGTCGCAGATACGCAGTATTTT. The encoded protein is CSARDLAAKVADTQYF.

The CDR3 loop reads CASSLSTVNTEAFF. In nucleotides, the CDR3 is TGTGCCAGCAGTTTATCGACGGTGAACACTGAAGCTTTCTTT. The V and J genes are TRBV28 and TRBJ1-1; D not resolved. The CDR3 contains 14 residues. Looked up from germline, CDR1 is MDHEN and CDR2 is SYDVKM. The ends were cut back, 1 base at V and 0 bases at J, with 6 bases in the middle.

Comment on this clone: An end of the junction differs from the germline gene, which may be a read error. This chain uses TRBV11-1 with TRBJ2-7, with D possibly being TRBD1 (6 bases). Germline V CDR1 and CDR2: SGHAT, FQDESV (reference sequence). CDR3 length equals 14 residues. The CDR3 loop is CASSWKQGSCEQYF. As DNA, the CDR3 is TGTGCCAGCAGCTGGAAACAGGGTTCCTGCGAGCAGTACTTC.

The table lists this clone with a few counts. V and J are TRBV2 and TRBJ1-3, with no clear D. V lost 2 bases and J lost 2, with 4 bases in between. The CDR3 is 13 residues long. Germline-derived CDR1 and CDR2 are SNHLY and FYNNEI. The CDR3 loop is CASSEQPGNTIYF. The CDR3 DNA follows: TGTGCCAGCAGTGAACAGCCTGGAAACACCATATATTTT.

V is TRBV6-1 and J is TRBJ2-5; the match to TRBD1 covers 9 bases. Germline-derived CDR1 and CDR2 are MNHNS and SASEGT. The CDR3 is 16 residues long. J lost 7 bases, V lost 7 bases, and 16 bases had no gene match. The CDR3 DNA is TGTGCCAGCATGCGGAGTACAGGGGGCGAAACTTCGACCCAGTACTTC. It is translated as CASMRSTGGETSTQYF.

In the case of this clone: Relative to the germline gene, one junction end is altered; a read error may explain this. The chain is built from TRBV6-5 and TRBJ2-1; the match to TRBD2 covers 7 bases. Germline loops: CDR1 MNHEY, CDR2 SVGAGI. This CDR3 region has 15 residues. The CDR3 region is CASSYSSGACNEQFF. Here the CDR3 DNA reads TGTGCCAGCAGCTACTCTAGCGGTGCCTGCAATGAGCAGTTCTTC.

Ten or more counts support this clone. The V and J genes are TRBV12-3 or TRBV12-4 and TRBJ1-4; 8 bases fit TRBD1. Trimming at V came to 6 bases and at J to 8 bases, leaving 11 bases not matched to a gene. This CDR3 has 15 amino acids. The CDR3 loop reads CASSRGQGDFEKLFF. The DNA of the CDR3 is TGTGCCAGCAGCCGCGGACAGGGAGATTTCGAAAAACTGTTTTTT.

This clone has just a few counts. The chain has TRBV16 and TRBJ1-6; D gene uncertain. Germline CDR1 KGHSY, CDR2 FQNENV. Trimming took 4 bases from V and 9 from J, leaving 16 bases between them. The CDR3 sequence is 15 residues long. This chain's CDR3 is CASSRNQEGFSPLHF. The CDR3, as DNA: TGTGCCAGCAGCCGAAATCAAGAAGGGTTTTCACCCCTCCACTTT.